A selection of T cell receptor beta chains follows, all from one sample in a study of T cell changes during pregnancy in multiple sclerosis. The repertoire was sequenced with immunoSEQ multiplex PCR; TCRdb's copy has only in-frame clones and lacks some. The sample has some 94,000 clones; around 93% are singletons. Specimen: peripheral blood, collected in the first trimester of pregnancy. The receptors stem from a female donor in good health, enrolled as a control in a pregnancy study. The CDR3 runs from the conserved cysteine through the conserved F or W. The D gene is left open where the match is weak. Clone sizes are given selectively: once, few, many, or a class where the clone is expanded.

V	D	size	J	DNA	CDR3
TRBV18	NA	NA	TRBJ1-2	TGTGCCAGCTCATCAGGCAGAGGGGGCTATGGCTACACCTTC	CASSSGRGGYGYTF
TRBV6-5	TRBD1	once	TRBJ1-2	TGTGCCAGCAGACAGGGACAGGTGGTTGGCTACACCTTC	CASRQGQVVGYTF
TRBV18	TRBD1	NA	TRBJ1-2	TGTGCCAGCTCACCCCCGGGACAGAATAACTATGGCTACACCTTC	CASSPPGQNNYGYTF
TRBV7-6	TRBD2	NA	TRBJ2-5	TGTGCCAGCAGCGCCCAATCTAGCGGGGGAACGGTGGGCACCCAGTACTTC	CASSAQSSGGTVGTQYF
TRBV7-2	TRBD1	once	TRBJ1-5	TGTGCCAGCAGCCCGGACAGGGGCAATCAGCCCCAGCATTTT	CASSPDRGNQPQHF
TRBV28	TRBD2	NA	TRBJ2-2	TGTGCCACCGAGCGACTAGCGGGGAGAACCGGGGAGCTGTTTTTT	CATERLAGRTGELFF
TRBV7-2	NA	NA	TRBJ2-7	TGTGCCAGCAGCTTAACTCCCGGGAGCACCTACGAGCAGTACTTC	CASSLTPGSTYEQYF
TRBV18	NA	NA	TRBJ2-2	TGTGCCAGCTCATTCAGTCAGGAAGAGCTGTTTTTT	CASSFSQEELFF
TRBV30	NA	NA	TRBJ1-4	TGTGCCTGGAGTGTAACGCGTCAGGGAAAAGCCGCTAATGAAAAACTGTTTTTT	CAWSVTRQGKAANEKLFF
TRBV9	TRBD2	NA	TRBJ2-1	TGTGCCAGCAGCGTACGGTGGTTAGCGGGGGGGAATGAGCAGTTCTTC	CASSVRWLAGGNEQFF
TRBV11-1	NA	NA	TRBJ2-2	TGTGCCAGCAGCCCACCGGGAGCCGGGGAGCTGTTTTTT	CASSPPGAGELFF
TRBV27	NA	NA	TRBJ2-7	TGTGCCAGCGGGGCTACATTGATTGAGCAGTACTTC	CASGATLIEQYF
TRBV18	NA	NA	TRBJ1-2	TGTGCCAGCTCACCACGTGAGGTTGGTGTGAGGGACACAGCTAACTATGGCTACACCTTC	CASSPREVGVRDTANYGYTF
TRBV18	NA	NA	TRBJ1-1	TGTGCCAGCTCAACGATTGCGGCGGGAGGGGAAGCTTTCTTT	CASSTIAAGGEAFF
TRBV7-2	TRBD1	NA	TRBJ1-1	TGTGCCAGCAGCACGGCGACAGGGTGGATCACTGAAGCTTTCTTT	CASSTATGWITEAFF
TRBV6-5	NA	NA	TRBJ1-2	TGTGCCAGCAGTTCCCCCAGCGGGGACAACAATGATGGCTGCACCTTC	CASSSPSGDNNDGCTF
TRBV29-1	TRBD1	NA	TRBJ2-5	TGCAGCGTTGAACCGACAGGGAGAGAGACCCAGTACTTC	CSVEPTGRETQYF
TRBV5-7	NA	NA	TRBJ2-4	TGTGCCAGCACCGTTTACCGAAATTGGAGCGCGATAGCCAAAAACATTCAGTACTTC	CASTVYRNWSAIAKNIQYF
TRBV13	NA	NA	TRBJ1-1	TGTGCCAGCAGCTTAGAACAGGAAGGTTCTGAAGCTTTCTTT	CASSLEQEGSEAFF
TRBV12-2	NA	NA	TRBJ1-2	TGTGCAAGTCGCTTAGCGATGACGACAGGGGCACACGCAAAAGCTAACTATGGCTACACCTTC	CASRLAMTTGAHAKANYGYTF
TRBV27	NA	NA	TRBJ1-5	TGTGCCAGCAGTCCTTCCGGTCCTAATCAGCCCCAGCATTTT	CASSPSGPNQPQHF
TRBV5-6	NA	NA	TRBJ1-4	TGTGCCAGCAGCTTCGGGGCAACTAATGAAAAACTGTTTTTT	CASSFGATNEKLFF
TRBV5-5	NA	NA	TRBJ2-1	TGTGCCAGCAGCTATTTCCCGGGGTGGGAGCAGTTCTTC	CASSYFPGWEQFF
TRBV9	NA	once	TRBJ2-1	TGTGCCAGCAGCGTAGCAAATCAGGGTTTCGATGAGCAGTTCTTC	CASSVANQGFDEQFF
TRBV5-4	NA	NA	TRBJ1-4	TGTGCCAGCAGCTTTGACCAACAGGGCAGGGAAAAACTGTTTTTT	CASSFDQQGREKLFF
TRBV7-2	NA	NA	TRBJ2-2	TGTGCCAGCAGCTTAGGGGACACATACACCGGGGAGCTGTTTTTT	CASSLGDTYTGELFF
TRBV20-1	NA	NA	TRBJ1-2	TGCAGTGCTAGGGCCGGGGGCTACACCTTC	CSARAGGYTF
TRBV2	TRBD2	NA	TRBJ2-2	TGTGCCAGCAGTGAGGGACTAGCAAGGACCGGGGAGCTGTTTTTT	CASSEGLARTGELFF
TRBV6-5	NA	NA	TRBJ1-2	TGTGCCAGCAGTTACTTATATCGGACAGACCATGGCTACACCTTC	CASSYLYRTDHGYTF
TRBV6-5	NA	NA	TRBJ1-2	TGTGCCAGCAGCCGGAGCAGGGAGGGTCACTATGGCTACACCTTC	CASSRSREGHYGYTF
TRBV19	TRBD1	NA	TRBJ1-1	TGTGCCAGTAGGGCAACAGGGGTAGGCACTGAAGCTTTCTTT	CASRATGVGTEAFF
TRBV7-2	NA	NA	TRBJ2-2	TGTGCCAGCAGCTCAGACTGGACCGGGGAGCTGTTTTTT	CASSSDWTGELFF
TRBV13	TRBD1	NA	TRBJ1-1	TGTGCCAGCAGCTTGACAGGGAGGACTGAAGCTTTCTTT	CASSLTGRTEAFF
TRBV18	NA	NA	TRBJ2-5	TGTGCCAGCTCACCACCCCGTCGGCGGGGTATCCAAGAGACCCAGTACTTC	CASSPPRRRGIQETQYF
TRBV6-5	NA	NA	TRBJ2-7	TGTGCCAGCAGTTACTTATACGAGCAGTACTTC	CASSYLYEQYF
TRBV9	NA	few	TRBJ1-5	TGTGCCAGCAGTACATCCGGCGGGGCGGGTCAGCCCCAGCATTTT	CASSTSGGAGQPQHF
TRBV19	TRBD1	NA	TRBJ2-7	TGTGCCAGTAGTCTTCCGGGACAGGGTTCCTACGAGCAGTACTTC	CASSLPGQGSYEQYF
TRBV6-1	NA	NA	TRBJ1-3	TGTGCCAGCAGTCCCGACGGGAACTCTGGAAACACCATATATTTT	CASSPDGNSGNTIYF
TRBV4-2	NA	NA	TRBJ2-1	TGTGCCAGCAGCCCAAGCGGGTCCGAGCAGTTCTTC	CASSPSGSEQFF
TRBV4-1	NA	NA	TRBJ1-2	TGCGCCAGCAGCCAAGATGTCGCCGGGAGGGGCTATGGCTACACCTTC	CASSQDVAGRGYGYTF
TRBV6-1	TRBD1	NA	TRBJ2-7	TGTGCCAGCAGGGGGACAGCGACCTACGAGCAGTACTTC	CASRGTATYEQYF
TRBV7-9	NA	NA	TRBJ2-3	TGTGCCAGCAGCCCCTGGAGGCGGGATACGCAGTATTTT	CASSPWRRDTQYF
TRBV7-3	TRBD1	NA	TRBJ2-7	TGTGCCAGCAGCTCTAATCCGGGACAGGGTGAGCAGTACTTC	CASSSNPGQGEQYF
TRBV7-9	NA	few	TRBJ1-5	TGTGCCAGCAGCCTGCGTGATCAGCCCCAGCATTTT	CASSLRDQPQHF
TRBV7-2	TRBD2	NA	TRBJ2-2	TGTGCCAGCAGCTCAACCGGGACTAGCAGGGGTACCGGGGAGCTGTTTTTT	CASSSTGTSRGTGELFF
TRBV7-2	NA	NA	TRBJ2-1	TGTGCCAGCAGCTTGTCAGGGTTGCAGAGCAATGAGCAGTTCTTC	CASSLSGLQSNEQFF
TRBV6-6	TRBD1	NA	TRBJ1-2	TGTGCCACCTTAAAGACAGGGGTTAACTATGGCTACACCTTC	CATLKTGVNYGYTF
TRBV30	NA	NA	TRBJ1-3	TGTGCCTGGAGTTTGGGACATCTGATGGGCGAGGACACCATATATTTT	CAWSLGHLMGEDTIYF
TRBV5-3	TRBD1	NA	TRBJ2-7	TGTGCCAGAAGTGGACGGGACAGCTCCTACGAGCAGTACTTC	CARSGRDSSYEQYF
TRBV7-8	NA	NA	TRBJ1-1	TGTGCCAGCAGCTTAGAAGGGGCAGGGTTTAACACTGAAGCTTTCTTT	CASSLEGAGFNTEAFF
TRBV18	NA	NA	TRBJ1-5	TGTGCCAGCACTTCATTTCGTGATCAGCCCCAGCATTTT	CASTSFRDQPQHF
TRBV10-3	TRBD1	NA	TRBJ2-7	TGTGCCATCAGTGCAGGGGACAGGGCCGACGAGCAGTACTTC	CAISAGDRADEQYF
TRBV5-1	NA	NA	TRBJ2-2	TGCGCCAGCAGCTATAGTTCTGTGACCGGGGAGCTGTTTTTT	CASSYSSVTGELFF
TRBV4-3	NA	once	TRBJ1-5	TGCGCCAGCAGCCAGGGGGCGGGTTATAGCAATCAGCCCCAGCATTTT	CASSQGAGYSNQPQHF
TRBV5-6	NA	NA	TRBJ1-2	TGTGCCAGCAGTTTCCCCCTCGGCGGGGAGCGAGGTGGCTACACCTTC	CASSFPLGGERGGYTF